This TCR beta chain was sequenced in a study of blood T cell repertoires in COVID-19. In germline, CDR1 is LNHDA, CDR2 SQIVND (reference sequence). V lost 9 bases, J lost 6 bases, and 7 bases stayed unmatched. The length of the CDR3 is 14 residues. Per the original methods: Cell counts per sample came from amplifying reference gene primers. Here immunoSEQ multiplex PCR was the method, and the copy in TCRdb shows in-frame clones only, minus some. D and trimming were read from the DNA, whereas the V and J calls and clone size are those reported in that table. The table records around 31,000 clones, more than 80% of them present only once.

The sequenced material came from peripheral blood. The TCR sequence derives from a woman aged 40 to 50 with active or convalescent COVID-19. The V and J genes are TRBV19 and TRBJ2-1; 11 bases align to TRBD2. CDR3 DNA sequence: TGTGCCAGCTATTCAGGACTAGCGGGCAATGAGCAGTTCTTC. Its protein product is CASYSGLAGNEQFF.